This is a list of T cell receptor beta chains from one sample in a study of T cell responses to AZD1222 COVID-19 vaccine. The repertoire was sequenced with immunoSEQ multiplex PCR; TCRdb's copy has only in-frame clones and lacks some. The sample contains 95,000 to 100,000 clones, about 86% of which appear only once. Source: peripheral blood, taken on day 0 of AZD1222 vaccination. These receptors came from an adult in good health. Both conserved end residues are part of each CDR3. The D gene is left open where the match is weak. The listing skips clone size in some rows; elsewhere it reads once, few, many or a size class.

V	J	D	size	DNA	CDR3
TRBV27	TRBJ1-1	-	-	TGTGCCAGCAGTACGCCAGGGAGGCCGTCCACTGAAGCTTTCTTT	CASSTPGRPSTEAFF
TRBV6-2/TRBV6-3	TRBJ1-6	-	-	TGTGCCAGCAGTTACCCCGAAAGGACAGCACCCCTCCACTTT	CASSYPERTAPLHF
TRBV30	TRBJ2-1	TRBD2	-	TGTGCCTGGAAGGGACTAGCGGGGACATACAATGAGCAGTTCTTC	CAWKGLAGTYNEQFF
TRBV29-1	TRBJ1-1	-	-	TGCAGCGGTCTTAAACAGAACACTGAAGCTTTCTTT	CSGLKQNTEAFF
TRBV6-5	TRBJ1-1	-	-	TGTGCCAGCACCTTACAGGGGAACACTGAAGCTTTCTTT	CASTLQGNTEAFF
TRBV30	TRBJ2-7	-	few	TGTGCCTGGAGGGTCAGTTACGAGCAGTACTTC	CAWRVSYEQYF
TRBV19	TRBJ1-6	TRBD1	-	TGTGCCAGTACCGATAATACAGGGGGCTGGTCACCCCTCCACTTT	CASTDNTGGWSPLHF
TRBV28	TRBJ1-2	-	-	TGTGCCAGCAGCCTTGGGGTTATAAACTATGGCTACACCTTC	CASSLGVINYGYTF
TRBV13	TRBJ2-5	TRBD2	-	TGTGCCAGCAGCTCCACTAGCGGGAGGGATCAAGAGACCCAGTACTTC	CASSSTSGRDQETQYF
TRBV27	TRBJ1-1	-	-	TGTGCCAGCAGTTTATCTCGGGGAGACACTGAAGCTTTCTTT	CASSLSRGDTEAFF
TRBV27	TRBJ1-2	-	-	TGTGCCAGCAGCGACAGGACTAACTATGGCTACACCTTC	CASSDRTNYGYTF
TRBV14	TRBJ1-2	TRBD1	-	TGTGCCAGCAGCCCCCCGGGGACAGGCAACTATGGCTACACCTTC	CASSPPGTGNYGYTF
TRBV19	TRBJ1-5	TRBD1	-	TGTGCCAGCTCCGGGACAGGGGTACAGCCCCAGCATTTT	CASSGTGVQPQHF
TRBV29-1	TRBJ2-7	TRBD2	many	TGCAGCGTTGGACTAGCGGAGCCCTACGAGCAGTACTTC	CSVGLAEPYEQYF
TRBV24-1	TRBJ1-1	-	-	TGTGCCACCAGTGTATCGGGGAGTAGGGACACTGAAGCTTTCTTT	CATSVSGSRDTEAFF
TRBV27	TRBJ1-5	-	-	TGTGCCAGCAGTCGTCAAGTAGGGTACAATCAGCCCCAGCATTTT	CASSRQVGYNQPQHF
TRBV5-1	TRBJ2-5	-	-	TGCGCCAGCAGCTTCGGGACAACTCAAGGAGTAGAGACCCAGTACTTC	CASSFGTTQGVETQYF
TRBV7-9	TRBJ1-2	-	-	TGTGCCAGCAGCCCGGGGGCAGGGATTAACTATGGCTACACCTTC	CASSPGAGINYGYTF
TRBV10-3	TRBJ1-4	-	once	TGTGCCATCAGTGAGTCGACCGATGAAAAACTGTTTTTT	CAISESTDEKLFF
TRBV29-1	TRBJ2-7	-	-	TGCAGCGTTGAAGGGTTTGGCGAGCAGTACTTC	CSVEGFGEQYF
TRBV20-1	TRBJ2-7	-	-	TGCAGTGCTAGTATGGAGGGAGCCTACGAGCAGTACTTC	CSASMEGAYEQYF
TRBV5-6	TRBJ2-3	TRBD2	few	TGTGCCAGCAGCTTGATTAGCGGGAGGGTAGATACGCAGTATTTT	CASSLISGRVDTQYF
TRBV7-9	TRBJ2-1	-	-	TGTGCCAGCAGCGGACTATTTTATGTCCAGACGTGGAATGAGCAGTTCTTC	CASSGLFYVQTWNEQFF
TRBV29-1	TRBJ1-1	-	-	TGCAGCGTTGAGGGTAGGAGCACTGAAGCTTTCTTT	CSVEGRSTEAFF
TRBV27	TRBJ2-7	TRBD2	once	TGTGCCAGCAGTTTAGGGTCTAGCGGGAAAAACGAGCAGTACTTC	CASSLGSSGKNEQYF
TRBV28	TRBJ1-6	TRBD1	-	TGTGCCAGCAGTTCCGGACAGGGTGGATCACCCCTCCACTTT	CASSSGQGGSPLHF
TRBV28	TRBJ1-5	TRBD1	-	TGTGCCAGCAGTTTACAGGGGGCGAGGCCCCATCAGCCCCAGCATTTT	CASSLQGARPHQPQHF
TRBV6-5	TRBJ2-7	TRBD1	-	TGTGCCAGCTCTTCGGACAGGGGGCGTTACGAGCAGTACTTC	CASSSDRGRYEQYF
TRBV4-3	TRBJ2-1	-	-	TGCGCCAGCAGCCAAGTCGTACGGCGGAACAATGAGCAGTTCTTC	CASSQVVRRNNEQFF
TRBV7-3	TRBJ2-1	TRBD2	-	TGTGCCAGCAGCTCCCAGCTAGCGGGAAGCTACAATGAGCAGTTCTTC	CASSSQLAGSYNEQFF
TRBV9	TRBJ1-2	TRBD1	-	TGTGCCAGCAGCGCGCTACAGGGGGCGGGAGGCTACACCTTC	CASSALQGAGGYTF
TRBV11-2	TRBJ2-1	TRBD2	few	TGTGCCAGCAGCTTTAGCAGCGGGACCTACAATGAGCAGTTCTTC	CASSFSSGTYNEQFF
TRBV6-5	TRBJ2-5	-	-	TGTGCCAGCAGTTACGCAGCGGCTAGACAAGAGACCCAGTACTTC	CASSYAAARQETQYF
TRBV5-5	TRBJ2-7	TRBD2	once	TGTGCCAGCAGCTTGGGCATAGCGGGATCCTCCTACGAGCAGTACTTC	CASSLGIAGSSYEQYF
TRBV28	TRBJ2-2	-	once	TGTGCCAGCAGTTTATGGGCTAACACCGGGGAGCTGTTTTTT	CASSLWANTGELFF
TRBV6-6	TRBJ1-2	-	-	TGTGCCAGCAGCCCACCTGGGGGGTATGGCTACACCTTC	CASSPPGGYGYTF
TRBV7-6	TRBJ2-6	-	-	TGTGCCAGCAGCCAGAGGGTGACTGGGGCCAACGTCCTGACTTTC	CASSQRVTGANVLTF